This T cell receptor (beta chain) was documented in a study of blood T cell repertoires in COVID-19. Study overall: T cells, B-cell-depleted T cells, or PBMCs provided the cDNA or gDNA that served as material.

V lost 7 bases and J 4 bases, leaving 16 bases between the germline ends. This CDR3 contains 15 residues. Germline CDR1 is LNHDA and CDR2 is SQIVND (reference sequence). The data were produced by immunoSEQ multiplex PCR, yet TCRdb's version contains in-frame clones alone and is incomplete. The table lists about 170,000 clones, 84% of them singletons. The sequence came from a woman in her sixties or seventies with COVID-19, enrolled during active disease. The chain links TRBV19 to TRBJ2-2; the D gene is possibly TRBD2 (6 bases). The sample consisted of peripheral blood. The CDR3 spells CASKIGGAGTGELFF. CDR3 sequence (DNA): TGTGCCAGTAAAATTGGAGGAGCGGGCACCGGGGAGCTGTTTTTT.